This T cell receptor beta chain was observed in a study of blood T cell repertoires in COVID-19. On the study more broadly: Whether acute or convalescent, the COVID-19 samples came from the United States, Italy and Spain.

The repertoire was sequenced with immunoSEQ multiplex PCR; TCRdb's copy has only in-frame clones and lacks some. The sample holds 140,000 or so clones, approximately 80% seen once. Germline CDR1 KGHDR, CDR2 SFDVKD. Trimming left V 9 bases short and J 7 bases short, with 17 bases between. This CDR3 comprises 14 residues. The rearrangement links TRBV24-1 to TRBJ1-4; possibly TRBD1 for D (5 bases). What was sequenced was peripheral blood. This receptor was taken from a man aged 55 to 70 with active or convalescent COVID-19. The DNA for the CDR3 is TGTGCCACCGCTGGCGGTGGGGCTGGTGAAAAACTGTTTTTT. It encodes CATAGGGAGEKLFF.